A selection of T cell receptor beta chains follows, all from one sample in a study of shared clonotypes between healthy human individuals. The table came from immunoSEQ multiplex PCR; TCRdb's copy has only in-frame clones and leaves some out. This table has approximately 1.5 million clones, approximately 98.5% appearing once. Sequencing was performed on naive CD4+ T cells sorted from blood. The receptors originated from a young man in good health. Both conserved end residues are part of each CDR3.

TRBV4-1	CASSQAPTVDEQYF
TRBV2	CASSGVGGLAYTF
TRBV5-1	CASSLQGETQYF
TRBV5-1	CASSFPTSGSTGELFF
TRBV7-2	CASSSTSGREEETQYF
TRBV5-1	CASSLAGTGGLETQYF
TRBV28	CASSLWAARRDEQYF
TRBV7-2	CASRSPRDSYEQYF
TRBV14	CASSGKTSGNTYEQYF
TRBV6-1	CASSELAGGLAETQYF
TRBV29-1	CSVYDRWRDTEAFF
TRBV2	CASSESWGLPSYNEQFF
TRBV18	CASSPVGYEQYF
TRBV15	CATSREPPDVKDDGYTF
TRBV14	CASSPRIRGSEQYF
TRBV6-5	CASRRDPNQPQHF
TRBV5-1	CASSSGQGGEQYF
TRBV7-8	CASSLDRGYGYTF
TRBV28	CASSLPAGSTDTQYF
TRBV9	CASSPWPGGAFF
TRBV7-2	CASSPFVAEANTGELFF
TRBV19	CASSGTSGNHEQYF
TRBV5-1	CASSLPTGSTEAFF
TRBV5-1	CASSLTGPQETQYF
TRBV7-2	CASRIRQANTGELFF
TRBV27	CASTELLASGELFF
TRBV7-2	CASSPQGVDGYTF
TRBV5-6	CASSSRDRIPRQYF
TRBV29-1	CSGKTSGRARSYNEQFF
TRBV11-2	CASSSGIPGVQYF
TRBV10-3	CAISSPGTGFTDTQYF
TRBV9	CASSLSSDRPYEQYF
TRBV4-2	CASSQGMGQSPTGELFF
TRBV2	CASSISTTSNYGYTF
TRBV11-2	CASSARQTTDTQYF
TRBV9	CASSVEGGLNTEAFF
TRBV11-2	CASSSLDRPTYNEQFF
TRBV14	CASSQMTAMNTEAFF
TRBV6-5	CASSYSRGANYEQYF
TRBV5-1	CASGQELGNTGELFF